The clone carrying this TCR beta chain was observed once. Noted treatment: randomized to nivolumab then ipilimumab (arm A) or the reverse (arm B). This entry is derived from a study of sequential checkpoint blockade in melanoma. Study in general: Patients were randomized 1:1 to nivolumab-then-ipilimumab or ipilimumab-then-nivolumab first-line.

Profiling relied on immunoSEQ multiplex PCR, and the TCRdb table lists in-frame clones only, not all of them. The data hold about 28,000 clones, with about 89% observed a single time. The CDR3 length is 14 residues. Trimming took off 1 base at V and 4 bases at J, with 8 bases between the two ends. CDR1 is SGHVS and CDR2 is FNYEAQ in the germline V gene. The TCR was taken from a human donor with melanoma. The chain employs TRBV7-6 and TRBJ2-1, with D maybe TRBD2 (5 bases). Specimen: CD8+ T cells sorted from blood (inferred from file names), collected from a patient given nivolumab and ipilimumab in sequence. The CDR3 protein is CASSLVGSYNEQFF. DNA of the CDR3: TGTGCCAGCAGCTTAGTTGGGAGTTACAATGAGCAGTTCTTC.